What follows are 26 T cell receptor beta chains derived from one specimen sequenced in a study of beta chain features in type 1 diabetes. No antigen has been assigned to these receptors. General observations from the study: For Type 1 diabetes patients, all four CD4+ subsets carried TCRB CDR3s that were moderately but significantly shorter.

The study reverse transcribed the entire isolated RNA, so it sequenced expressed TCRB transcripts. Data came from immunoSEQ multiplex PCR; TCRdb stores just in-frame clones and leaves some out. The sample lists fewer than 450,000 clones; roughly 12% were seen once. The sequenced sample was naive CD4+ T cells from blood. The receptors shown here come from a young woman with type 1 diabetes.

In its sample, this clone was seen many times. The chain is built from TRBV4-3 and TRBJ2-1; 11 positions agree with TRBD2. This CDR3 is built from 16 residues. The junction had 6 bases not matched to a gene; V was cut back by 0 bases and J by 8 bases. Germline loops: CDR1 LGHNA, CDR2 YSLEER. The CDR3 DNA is TGCGCCAGCAGCCAAGAGAGACTAGCGGGATCGGATGAGCAGTTCTTC. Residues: CASSQERLAGSDEQFF.

The CDR3 DNA follows: TGTGCCAGCAGCTTTCCGGGACTAGCGGGAGCCCGGGTGGATACGCAGTATTTT. It specifies CASSFPGLAGARVDTQYF. The J gene is TRBJ2-3, the V gene TRBV11-3, with 14 bases fitting TRBD2. This CDR3 is built from 18 residues. CDR1 is SGHNT and CDR2 is YENEEA in the germline V gene. V shed 3 bases, J shed 6 bases, and the junction held 11 bases outside the gene matches.

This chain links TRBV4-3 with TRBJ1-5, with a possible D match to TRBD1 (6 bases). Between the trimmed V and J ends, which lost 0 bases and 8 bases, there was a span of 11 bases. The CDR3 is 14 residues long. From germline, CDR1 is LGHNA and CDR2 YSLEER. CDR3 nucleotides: TGCGCCAGCAGCCAAGAAATGGGGGCCAAGCCCCAGCATTTT. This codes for CASSQEMGAKPQHF.

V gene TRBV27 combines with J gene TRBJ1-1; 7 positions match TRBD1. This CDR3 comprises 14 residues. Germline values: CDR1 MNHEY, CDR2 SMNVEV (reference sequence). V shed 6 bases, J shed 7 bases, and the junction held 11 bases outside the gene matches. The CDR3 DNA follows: TGTGCCAGCAGAACGGGACAGTTGATACGTGAAGCTTTCTTT. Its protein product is CASRTGQLIREAFF.

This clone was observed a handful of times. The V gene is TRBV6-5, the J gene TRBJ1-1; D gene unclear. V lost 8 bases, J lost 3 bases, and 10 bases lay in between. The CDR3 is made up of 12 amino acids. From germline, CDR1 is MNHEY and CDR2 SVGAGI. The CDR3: CASPTFDTEAFF. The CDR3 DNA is TGTGCCAGCCCAACTTTTGACACTGAAGCTTTCTTT.

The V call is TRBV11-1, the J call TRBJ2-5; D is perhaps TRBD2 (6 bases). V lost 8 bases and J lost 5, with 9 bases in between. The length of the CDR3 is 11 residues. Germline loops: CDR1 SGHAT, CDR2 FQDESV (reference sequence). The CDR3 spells CASRRGETQYF. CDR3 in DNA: TGTGCCAGCCGCCGGGGGGAGACCCAGTACTTC.

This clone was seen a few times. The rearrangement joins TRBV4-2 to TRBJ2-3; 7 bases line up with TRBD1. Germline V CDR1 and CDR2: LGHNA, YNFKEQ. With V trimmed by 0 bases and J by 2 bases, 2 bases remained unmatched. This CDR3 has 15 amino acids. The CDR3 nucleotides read TGTGCCAGCAGCCAAGAAAGGGGGCCCACAGATACGCAGTATTTT. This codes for CASSQERGPTDTQYF.

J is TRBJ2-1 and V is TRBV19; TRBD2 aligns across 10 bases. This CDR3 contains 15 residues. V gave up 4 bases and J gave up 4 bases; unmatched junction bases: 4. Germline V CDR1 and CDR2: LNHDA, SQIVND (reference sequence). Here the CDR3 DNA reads TGTGCCAGTAGTAACCGTAGCGGGGGGTACAATGAGCAGTTCTTC. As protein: CASSNRSGGYNEQFF.

The CDR3 is CASSPVKAVLAKNIQYF. CDR3 sequence (DNA): TGTGCCAGCTCACCGGTGAAAGCGGTCCTAGCCAAAAACATTCAGTACTTC. This sequence joins TRBV18 and TRBJ2-4; maybe TRBD2 (5 bases). This CDR3 has 17 amino acids. Germline CDR1 and CDR2: KGHSH and LQKENI. V lost 3 bases, J lost 0 bases, and 15 bases lay in between.

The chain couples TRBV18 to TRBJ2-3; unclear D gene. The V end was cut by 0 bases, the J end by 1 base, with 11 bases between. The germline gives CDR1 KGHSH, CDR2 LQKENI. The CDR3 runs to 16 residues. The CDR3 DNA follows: TGTGCCAGCTCACCACCGGTGGCACGGGGCACAGATACGCAGTATTTT. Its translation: CASSPPVARGTDTQYF.

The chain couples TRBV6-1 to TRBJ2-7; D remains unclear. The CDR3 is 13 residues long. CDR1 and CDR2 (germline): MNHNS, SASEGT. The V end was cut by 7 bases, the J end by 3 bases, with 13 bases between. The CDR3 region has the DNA TGTGCCAGCACCAGTGTGGCTTACTACGAGCAGTACTTC. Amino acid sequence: CASTSVAYYEQYF.

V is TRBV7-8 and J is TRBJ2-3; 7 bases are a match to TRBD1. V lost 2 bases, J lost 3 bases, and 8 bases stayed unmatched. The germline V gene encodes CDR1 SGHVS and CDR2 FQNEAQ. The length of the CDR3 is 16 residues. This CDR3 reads CASSLRQGMRTDTQYF. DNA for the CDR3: TGTGCCAGCAGCTTACGACAGGGTATGAGGACAGATACGCAGTATTTT.

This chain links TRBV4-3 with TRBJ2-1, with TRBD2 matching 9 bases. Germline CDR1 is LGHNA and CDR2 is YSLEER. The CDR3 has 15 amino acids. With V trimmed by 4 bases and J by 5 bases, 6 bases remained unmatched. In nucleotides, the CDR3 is TGCGCCAGCAGCCCCTCGAGCGGGAGGAACAATGAGCAGTTCTTC. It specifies CASSPSSGRNNEQFF.

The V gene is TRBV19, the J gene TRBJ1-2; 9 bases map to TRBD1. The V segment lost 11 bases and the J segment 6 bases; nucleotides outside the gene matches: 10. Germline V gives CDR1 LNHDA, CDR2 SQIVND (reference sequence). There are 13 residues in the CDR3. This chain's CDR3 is CAGRDRGKDGYTF. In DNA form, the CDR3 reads TGTGCCGGGAGAGACAGGGGGAAGGATGGCTACACCTTC.

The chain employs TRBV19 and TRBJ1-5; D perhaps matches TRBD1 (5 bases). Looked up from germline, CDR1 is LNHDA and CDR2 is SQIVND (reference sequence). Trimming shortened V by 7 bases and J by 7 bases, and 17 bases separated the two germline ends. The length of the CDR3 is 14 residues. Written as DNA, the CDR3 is TGTGCCAGTATCCATCAGGGTTCTGGGCAGCCCCAGCATTTT. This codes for CASIHQGSGQPQHF.

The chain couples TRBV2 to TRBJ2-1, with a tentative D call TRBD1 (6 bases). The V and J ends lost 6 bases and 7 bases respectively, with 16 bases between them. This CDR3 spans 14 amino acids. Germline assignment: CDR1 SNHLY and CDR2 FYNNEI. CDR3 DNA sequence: TGTGCCAGCAGGTCCGGGACACAGTCTAATGAGCAGTTCTTC. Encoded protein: CASRSGTQSNEQFF.

This CDR3 reads CASSPLAHEGYEQYF. As DNA, the CDR3 is TGTGCCAGCTCACCTCTAGCCCACGAAGGCTACGAGCAGTACTTC. The V and J genes are TRBV18 and TRBJ2-7; D may be TRBD2 (5 bases). From germline, CDR1 is KGHSH and CDR2 LQKENI. The CDR3 totals 15 residues. V shed 3 bases and J shed 3 bases, with 15 bases lying between them. Complete variable domain (other parts from reference TRBV18 and TRBJ2-7): NAGVMQNPRHLVRRRGQEARLRCSPMKGHSHVYWYRQLPEEGLKFMVYLQKENIIDESGMPKERFSAEFPKEGPSILRIQQVVRGDSAAYFCASSPLAHEGYEQYFGPGTRLTVT.

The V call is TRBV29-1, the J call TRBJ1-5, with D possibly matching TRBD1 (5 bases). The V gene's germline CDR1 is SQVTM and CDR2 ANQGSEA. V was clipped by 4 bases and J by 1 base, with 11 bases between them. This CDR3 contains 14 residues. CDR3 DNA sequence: TGCAGCGTTGGGTGGCGGGACAGCAATCAGCCCCAGCATTTT. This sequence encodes CSVGWRDSNQPQHF. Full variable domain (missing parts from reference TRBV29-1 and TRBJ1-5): SAVISQKPSRDICQRGTSLTIQCQVDSQVTMMFWYRQQPGQSLTLIATANQGSEATYESGFVIDKFPISRPNLTFSTLTVSNMSPEDSSIYLCSVGWRDSNQPQHFGDGTRLSIL.

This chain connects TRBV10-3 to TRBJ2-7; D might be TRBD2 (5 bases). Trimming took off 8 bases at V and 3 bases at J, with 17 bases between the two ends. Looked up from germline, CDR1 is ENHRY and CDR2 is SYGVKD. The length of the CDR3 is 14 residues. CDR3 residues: CAIGDNDGGYEQYF. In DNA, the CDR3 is TGTGCCATCGGGGATAACGACGGAGGCTACGAGCAGTACTTC.

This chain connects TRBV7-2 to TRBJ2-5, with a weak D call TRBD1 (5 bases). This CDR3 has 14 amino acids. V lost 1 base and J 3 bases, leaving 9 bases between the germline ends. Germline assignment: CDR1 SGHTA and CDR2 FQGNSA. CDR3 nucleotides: TGTGCCAGCAGCTTAGTGGGCAGGGAAGAGACCCAGTACTTC. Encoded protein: CASSLVGREETQYF.

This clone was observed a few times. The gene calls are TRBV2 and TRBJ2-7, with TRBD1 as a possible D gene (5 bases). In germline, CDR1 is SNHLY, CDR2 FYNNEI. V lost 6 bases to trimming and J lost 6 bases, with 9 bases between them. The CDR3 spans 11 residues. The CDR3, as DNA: TGTGCCAGCAGATGGGGCGGCGAGCAGTACTTC. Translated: CASRWGGEQYF.

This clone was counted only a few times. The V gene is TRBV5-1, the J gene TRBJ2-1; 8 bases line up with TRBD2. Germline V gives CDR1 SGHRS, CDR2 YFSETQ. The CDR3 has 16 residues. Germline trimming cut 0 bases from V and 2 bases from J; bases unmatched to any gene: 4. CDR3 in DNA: TGCGCCAGCAGCTTGGCTATAGCGGGGACCTACAATGAGCAGTTCTTC. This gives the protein CASSLAIAGTYNEQFF.

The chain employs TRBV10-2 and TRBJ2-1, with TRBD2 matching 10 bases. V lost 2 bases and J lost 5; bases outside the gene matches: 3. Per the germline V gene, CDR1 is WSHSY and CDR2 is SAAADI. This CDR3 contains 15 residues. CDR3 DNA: TGCGCCAGCAGTGAGGCCAGCGGGAGGGACAATGAGCAGTTCTTC. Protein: CASSEASGRDNEQFF.

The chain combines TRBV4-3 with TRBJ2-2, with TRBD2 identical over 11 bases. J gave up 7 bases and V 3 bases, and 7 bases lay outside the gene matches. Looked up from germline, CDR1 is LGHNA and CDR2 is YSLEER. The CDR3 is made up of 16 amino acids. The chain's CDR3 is CASSHPLAGVIGELFF. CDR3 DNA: TGCGCCAGCAGCCACCCACTAGCGGGAGTTATCGGGGAGCTGTTTTTT.

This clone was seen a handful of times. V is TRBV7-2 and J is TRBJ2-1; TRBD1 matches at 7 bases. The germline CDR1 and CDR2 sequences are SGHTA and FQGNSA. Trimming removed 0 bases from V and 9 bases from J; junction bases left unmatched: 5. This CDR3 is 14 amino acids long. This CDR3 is CASSLARTGPEQFF. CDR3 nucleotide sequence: TGTGCCAGCAGCTTAGCCCGGACAGGCCCTGAGCAGTTCTTC. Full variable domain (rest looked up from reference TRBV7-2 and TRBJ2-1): GAGVSQSPSNKVTEKGKDVELRCDPISGHTALYWYRQSLGQGLEFLIYFQGNSAPDKSGLPSDRFSAERTGGSVSTLTIQRTQQEDSAVYLCASSLARTGPEQFFGPGTRLTVL.

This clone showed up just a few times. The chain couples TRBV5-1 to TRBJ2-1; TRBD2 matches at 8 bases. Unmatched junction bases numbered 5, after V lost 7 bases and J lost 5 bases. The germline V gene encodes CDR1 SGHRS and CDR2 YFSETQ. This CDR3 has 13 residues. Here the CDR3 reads CASGWTSHNEQFF. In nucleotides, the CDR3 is TGCGCCAGCGGCTGGACTAGCCACAATGAGCAGTTCTTC.